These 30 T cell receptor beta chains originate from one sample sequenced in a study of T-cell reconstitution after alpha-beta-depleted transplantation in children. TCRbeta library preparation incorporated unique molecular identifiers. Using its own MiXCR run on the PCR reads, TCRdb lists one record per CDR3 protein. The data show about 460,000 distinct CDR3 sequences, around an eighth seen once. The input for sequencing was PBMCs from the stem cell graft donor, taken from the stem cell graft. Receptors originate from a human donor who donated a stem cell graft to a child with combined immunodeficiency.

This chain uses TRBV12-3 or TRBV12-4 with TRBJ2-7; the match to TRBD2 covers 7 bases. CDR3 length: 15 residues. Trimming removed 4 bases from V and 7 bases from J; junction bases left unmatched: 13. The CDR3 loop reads CASSSVLSGTGEQYF. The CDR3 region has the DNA TGTGCCAGCAGTTCGGTGCTAAGCGGGACGGGGGAGCAGTACTTC.

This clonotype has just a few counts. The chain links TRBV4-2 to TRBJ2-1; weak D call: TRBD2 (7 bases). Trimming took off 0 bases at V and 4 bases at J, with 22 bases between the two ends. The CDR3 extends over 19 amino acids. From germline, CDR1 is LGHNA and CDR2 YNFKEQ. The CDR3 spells CASSQEGEGLRGHYNEQFF. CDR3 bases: TGTGCCAGCAGCCAAGAAGGGGAGGGATTGCGGGGGCATTACAATGAGCAGTTCTTC.

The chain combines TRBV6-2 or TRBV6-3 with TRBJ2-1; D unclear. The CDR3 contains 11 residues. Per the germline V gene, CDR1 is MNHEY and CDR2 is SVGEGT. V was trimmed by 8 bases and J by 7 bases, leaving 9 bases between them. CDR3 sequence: CASAAMNEQFF. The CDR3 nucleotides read TGTGCCAGCGCGGCGATGAATGAGCAGTTCTTC.

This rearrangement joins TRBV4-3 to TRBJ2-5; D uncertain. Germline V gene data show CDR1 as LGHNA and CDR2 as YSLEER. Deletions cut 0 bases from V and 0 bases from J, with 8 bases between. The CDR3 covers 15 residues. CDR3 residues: CASSQDSWDQETQYF. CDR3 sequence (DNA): TGCGCCAGCAGCCAAGATTCGTGGGACCAAGAGACCCAGTACTTC.

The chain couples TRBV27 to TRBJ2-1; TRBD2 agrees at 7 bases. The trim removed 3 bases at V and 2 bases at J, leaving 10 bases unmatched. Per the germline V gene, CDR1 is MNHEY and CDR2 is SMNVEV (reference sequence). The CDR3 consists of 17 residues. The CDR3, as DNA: TGTGCCAGCAGTTTGCCGGGACTATCGACACCCTACAATGAGCAGTTCTTC. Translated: CASSLPGLSTPYNEQFF.

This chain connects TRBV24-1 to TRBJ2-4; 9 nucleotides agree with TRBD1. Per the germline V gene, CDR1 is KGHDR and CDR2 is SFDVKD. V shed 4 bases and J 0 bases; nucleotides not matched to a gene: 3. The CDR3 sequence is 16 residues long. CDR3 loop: CATSDPGQGAKNIQYF. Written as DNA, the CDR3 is TGTGCCACCAGTGACCCGGGACAGGGAGCCAAAAACATTCAGTACTTC.

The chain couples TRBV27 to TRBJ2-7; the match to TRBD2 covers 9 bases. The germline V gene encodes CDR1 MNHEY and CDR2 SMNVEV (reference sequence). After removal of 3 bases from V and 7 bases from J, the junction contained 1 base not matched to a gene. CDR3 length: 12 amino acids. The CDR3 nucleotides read TGTGCCAGCAGTTTCCTAGCGGGGGAGCAGTACTTC. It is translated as CASSFLAGEQYF.

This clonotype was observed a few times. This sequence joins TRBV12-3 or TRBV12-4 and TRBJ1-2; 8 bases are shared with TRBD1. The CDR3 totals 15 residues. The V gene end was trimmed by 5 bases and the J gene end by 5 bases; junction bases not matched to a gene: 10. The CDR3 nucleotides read TGTGCCAGCAGTCTCGGACAGGGAGGGTCTTATGGCTACACCTTC. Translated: CASSLGQGGSYGYTF.

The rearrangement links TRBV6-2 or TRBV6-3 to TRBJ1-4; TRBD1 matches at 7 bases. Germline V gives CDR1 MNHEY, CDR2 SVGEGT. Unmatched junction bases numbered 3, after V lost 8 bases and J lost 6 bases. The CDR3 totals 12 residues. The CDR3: CASGGQDEKLFF. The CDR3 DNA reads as TGTGCCAGCGGCGGACAGGATGAAAAACTGTTTTTT.

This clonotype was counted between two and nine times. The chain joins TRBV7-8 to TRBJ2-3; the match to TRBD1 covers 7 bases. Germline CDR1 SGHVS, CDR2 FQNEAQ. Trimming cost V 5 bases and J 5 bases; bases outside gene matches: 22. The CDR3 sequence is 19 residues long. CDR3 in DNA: TGTGCCAGCAGCGAGGAACAGGGGACGGTTGACAAGGATATAGATACGCAGTATTTT. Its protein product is CASSEEQGTVDKDIDTQYF.

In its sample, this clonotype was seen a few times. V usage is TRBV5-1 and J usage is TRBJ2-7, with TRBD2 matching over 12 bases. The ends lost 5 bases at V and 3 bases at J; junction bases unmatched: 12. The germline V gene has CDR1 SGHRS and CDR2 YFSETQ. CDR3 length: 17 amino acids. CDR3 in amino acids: CASRISSGRALYYEQYF. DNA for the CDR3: TGCGCCAGCAGGATTTCTAGCGGGAGGGCCCTTTACTACGAGCAGTACTTC.

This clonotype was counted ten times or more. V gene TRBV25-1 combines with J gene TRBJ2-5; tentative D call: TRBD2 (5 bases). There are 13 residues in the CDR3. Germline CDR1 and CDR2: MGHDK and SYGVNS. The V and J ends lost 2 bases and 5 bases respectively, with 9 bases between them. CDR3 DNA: TGTGCCAGCAGTGAAGGGCTAGCTGAGACCCAGTACTTC. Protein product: CASSEGLAETQYF.

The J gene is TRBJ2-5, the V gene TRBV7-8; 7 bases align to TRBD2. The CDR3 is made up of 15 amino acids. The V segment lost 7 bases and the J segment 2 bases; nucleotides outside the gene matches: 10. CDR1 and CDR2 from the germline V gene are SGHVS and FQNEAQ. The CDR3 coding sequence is TGTGCCAGCATCGAAAATAGCGGGCCTCAAGAGACCCAGTACTTC. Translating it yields CASIENSGPQETQYF.

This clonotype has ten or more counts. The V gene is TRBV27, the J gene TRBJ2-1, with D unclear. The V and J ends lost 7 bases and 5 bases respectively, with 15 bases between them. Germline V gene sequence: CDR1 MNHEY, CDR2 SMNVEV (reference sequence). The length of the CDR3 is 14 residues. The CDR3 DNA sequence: TGTGCCAGCATGTCTTGGACGGCCGACAATGAGCAGTTCTTC. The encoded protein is CASMSWTADNEQFF.

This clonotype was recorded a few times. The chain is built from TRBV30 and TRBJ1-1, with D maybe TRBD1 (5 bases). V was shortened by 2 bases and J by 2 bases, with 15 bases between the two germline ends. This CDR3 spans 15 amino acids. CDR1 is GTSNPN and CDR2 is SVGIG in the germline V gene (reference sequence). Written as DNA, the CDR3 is TGTGCCTGGAGTAGCCAGGGAGGTCCAAACACTGAAGCTTTCTTT. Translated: CAWSSQGGPNTEAFF.

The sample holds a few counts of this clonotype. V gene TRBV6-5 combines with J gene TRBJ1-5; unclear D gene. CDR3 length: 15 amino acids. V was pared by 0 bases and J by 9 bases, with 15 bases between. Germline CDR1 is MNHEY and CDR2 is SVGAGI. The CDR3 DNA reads TGTGCCAGCAGTTACTCAGGGCAGGCCCTGGGGCCCCAGCATTTT. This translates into CASSYSGQALGPQHF.

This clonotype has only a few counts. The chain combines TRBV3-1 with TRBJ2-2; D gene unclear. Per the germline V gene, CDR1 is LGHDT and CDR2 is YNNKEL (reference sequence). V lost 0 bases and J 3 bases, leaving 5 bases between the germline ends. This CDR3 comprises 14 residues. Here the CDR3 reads CASSQEQHTGELFF. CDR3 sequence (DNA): TGTGCCAGCAGCCAAGAACAGCACACCGGGGAGCTGTTTTTT.

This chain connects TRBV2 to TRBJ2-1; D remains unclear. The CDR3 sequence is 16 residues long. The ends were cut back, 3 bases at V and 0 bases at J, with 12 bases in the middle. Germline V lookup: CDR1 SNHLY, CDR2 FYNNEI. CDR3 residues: CASSEDWQRSYNEQFF. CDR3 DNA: TGTGCCAGCAGTGAGGATTGGCAGCGCTCCTACAATGAGCAGTTCTTC.

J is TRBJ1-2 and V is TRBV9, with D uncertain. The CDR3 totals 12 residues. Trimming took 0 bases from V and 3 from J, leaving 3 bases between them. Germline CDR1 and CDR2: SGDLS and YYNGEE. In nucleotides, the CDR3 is TGTGCCAGCAGCGTAGATTACTATGGCTACACCTTC. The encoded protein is CASSVDYYGYTF.

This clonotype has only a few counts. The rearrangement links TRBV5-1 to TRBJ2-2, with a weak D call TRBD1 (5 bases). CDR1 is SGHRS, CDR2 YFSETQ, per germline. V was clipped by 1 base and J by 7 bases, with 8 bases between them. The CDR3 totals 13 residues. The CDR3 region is CASSLSGHGELFF. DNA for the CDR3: TGCGCCAGCAGCTTGTCAGGGCACGGGGAGCTGTTTTTT. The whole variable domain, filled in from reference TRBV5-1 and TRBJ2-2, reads KAGVTQTPRYLIKTRGQQVTLSCSPISGHRSVSWYQQTPGQGLQFLFEYFSETQRNKGNFPGRFSGRQFSNSRSEMNVSTLELGDSALYLCASSLSGHGELFFGEGSRLTVL.

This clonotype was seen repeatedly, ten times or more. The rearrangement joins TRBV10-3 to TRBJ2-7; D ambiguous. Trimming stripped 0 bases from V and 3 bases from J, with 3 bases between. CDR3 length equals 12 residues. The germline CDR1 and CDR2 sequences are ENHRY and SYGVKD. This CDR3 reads CAISESSYEQYF. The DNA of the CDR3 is TGTGCCATCAGTGAGTCGAGCTACGAGCAGTACTTC.

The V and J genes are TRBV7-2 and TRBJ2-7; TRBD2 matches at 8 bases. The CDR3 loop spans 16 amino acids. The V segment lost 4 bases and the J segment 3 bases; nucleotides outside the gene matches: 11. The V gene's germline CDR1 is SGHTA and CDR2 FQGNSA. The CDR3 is CASSWIPGLGYYEQYF. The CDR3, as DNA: TGTGCCAGCAGCTGGATTCCGGGACTAGGTTACTACGAGCAGTACTTC.

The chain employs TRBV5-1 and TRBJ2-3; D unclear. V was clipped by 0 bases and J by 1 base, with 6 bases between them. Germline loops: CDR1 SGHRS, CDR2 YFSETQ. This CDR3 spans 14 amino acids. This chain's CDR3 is CASSLVKGTDTQYF. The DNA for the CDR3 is TGCGCCAGCAGCTTGGTTAAAGGCACAGATACGCAGTATTTT.

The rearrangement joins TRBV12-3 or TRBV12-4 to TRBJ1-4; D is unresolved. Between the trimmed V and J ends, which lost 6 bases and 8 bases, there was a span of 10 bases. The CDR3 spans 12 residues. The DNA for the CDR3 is TGTGCCAGCAGACGAGGACCAGAAAAACTGTTTTTT. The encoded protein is CASRRGPEKLFF.

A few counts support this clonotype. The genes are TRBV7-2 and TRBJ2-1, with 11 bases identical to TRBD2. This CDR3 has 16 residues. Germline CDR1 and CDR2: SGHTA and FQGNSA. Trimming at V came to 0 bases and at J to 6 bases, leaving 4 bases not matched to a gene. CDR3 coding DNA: TGTGCCAGCAGCTTAGCCGGGACTAGCGGAGTCAATGAGCAGTTCTTC. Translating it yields CASSLAGTSGVNEQFF.

The CDR3 spells CASSVEGGIANEQFF. The CDR3 DNA sequence: TGTGCCAGCAGCGTAGAGGGCGGAATAGCCAATGAGCAGTTCTTC. The chain uses TRBV9 and TRBJ2-1; no clear D. Deletions cut 0 bases from V and 6 bases from J, with 13 bases between. The CDR3 totals 15 residues. Germline V gives CDR1 SGDLS, CDR2 YYNGEE.

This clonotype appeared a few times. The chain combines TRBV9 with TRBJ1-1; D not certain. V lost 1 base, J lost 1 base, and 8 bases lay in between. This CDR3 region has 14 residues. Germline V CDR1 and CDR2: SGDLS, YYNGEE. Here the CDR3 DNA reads TGTGCCAGCAGCGTATCCCCGTCGAACACTGAAGCTTTCTTT. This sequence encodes CASSVSPSNTEAFF.

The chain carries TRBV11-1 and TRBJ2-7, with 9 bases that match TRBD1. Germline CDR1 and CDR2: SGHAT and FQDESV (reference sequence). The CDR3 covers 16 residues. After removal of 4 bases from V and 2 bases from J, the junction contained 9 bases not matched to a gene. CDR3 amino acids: CASSSPRGQGAYEQYF. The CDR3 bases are TGTGCCAGCAGCTCACCTCGGGGACAGGGCGCCTACGAGCAGTACTTC.

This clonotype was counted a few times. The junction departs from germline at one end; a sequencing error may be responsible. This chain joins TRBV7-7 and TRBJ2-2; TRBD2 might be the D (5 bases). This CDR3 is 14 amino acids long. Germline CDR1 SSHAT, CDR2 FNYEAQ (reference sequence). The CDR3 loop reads CASSLTADTGELFF. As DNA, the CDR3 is TGTGCTAGCAGCCTAACAGCGGACACCGGGGAGCTGTTTTTT. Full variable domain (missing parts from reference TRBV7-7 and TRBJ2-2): GAGVSQSPRYKVTKRGQDVTLRCDPISSHATLYWYQQALGQGPEFLTYFNYEAQPDKSGLPSDRFSAERPEGSISTLTIQRTEQRDSAMYRCASSLTADTGELFFGEGSRLTVL.

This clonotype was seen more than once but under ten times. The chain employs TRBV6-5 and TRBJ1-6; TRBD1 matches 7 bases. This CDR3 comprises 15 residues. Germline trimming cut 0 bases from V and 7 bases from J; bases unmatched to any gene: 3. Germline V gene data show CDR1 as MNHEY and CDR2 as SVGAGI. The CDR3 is CASSYSTGRNSPLHF. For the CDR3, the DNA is TGTGCCAGCAGTTACTCGACAGGGCGAAATTCACCCCTCCACTTT.